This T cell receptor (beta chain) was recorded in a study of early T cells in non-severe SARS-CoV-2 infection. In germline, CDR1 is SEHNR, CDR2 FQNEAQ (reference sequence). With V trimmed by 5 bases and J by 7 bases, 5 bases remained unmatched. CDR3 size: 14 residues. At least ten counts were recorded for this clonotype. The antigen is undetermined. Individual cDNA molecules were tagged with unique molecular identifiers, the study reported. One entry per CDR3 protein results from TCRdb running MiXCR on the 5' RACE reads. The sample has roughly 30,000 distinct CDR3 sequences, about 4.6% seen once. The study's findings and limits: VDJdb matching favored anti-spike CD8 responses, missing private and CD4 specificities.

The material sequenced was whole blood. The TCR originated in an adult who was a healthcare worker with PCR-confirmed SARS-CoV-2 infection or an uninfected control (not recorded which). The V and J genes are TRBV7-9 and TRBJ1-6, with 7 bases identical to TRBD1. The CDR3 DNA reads TGTGCCAGCAGCCCCGGGACAGCGAATTCACCCCTCCACTTT. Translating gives CASSPGTANSPLHF.